This T cell receptor beta chain was sequenced for a study of Graves' ophthalmopathy and Graves' hyperthyroidism. The study's findings and limits: For predicting ophthalmopathy progression, the model had 70.59% sensitivity and approximately 72% specificity.

Concerning this clonotype itself: Antigen: not known.

Beta-chain TCR CDR3 regions were amplified from RNA transcripts. HTBI primers were used in a first-round RT-PCR, which preceded a second-round multiplex PCR. MiXCR was run by TCRdb on the multiplex PCR reads, yielding one entry per CDR3 protein. The sample lists almost 750,000 distinct CDR3 sequences; 35% to 50% were seen once. The germline CDR1 and CDR2 sequences are SEHNR and FQNEAQ (reference sequence). The CDR3 has 17 amino acids. Losses at the gene ends were 4 bases for V and 0 bases for J; bases not matched to a gene: 10. The source material was peripheral blood. This chain connects TRBV7-9 to TRBJ2-3, with TRBD1 identical over 7 bases. The sequence was obtained from an adult man with Graves' ophthalmopathy. In DNA, the CDR3 is TGTGCCAGCAGCTGGGGATACGGGACAGCTAGCACAGATACGCAGTATTTT. This sequence encodes CASSWGYGTASTDTQYF. The whole variable domain, remainder taken from reference TRBV7-9 and TRBJ2-3, is DTGVSQNPRHKITKRGQNVTFRCDPISEHNRLYWYRQTLGQGPEFLTYFQNEAQLEKSRLLSDRFSAERPKGSFSTLEIQRTEQGDSAMYLCASSWGYGTASTDTQYFGPGTRLTVL.